The rows below give T cell receptor beta chains drawn from one sample of a study of T-cell memory formation after mild COVID-19. MiXCR, run by TCRdb on the 5' RACE reads, gives a single entry per CDR3 protein. This table has 250,000 to 400,000 distinct CDR3 sequences, more than 13% appearing once. Input material: PBMCs or a T cell subset sorted from them (not recorded which). The receptors here all came from a man between 18 and 29 years old who had mild COVID-19 (a few samples of this study predate the infection). Cell type and time point are not known. CDR3s include the opening cysteine and the closing phenylalanine or tryptophan. D genes are given only for firm matches. The size of a clone is reported for some rows only, either as once, few or many, or as a class for expanded clones.

-,TRBJ1-6,-,TRBV6-5,TGTGCCAGCAGTTACGGGCTTAGGTCACCCCTCCACTTT,CASSYGLRSPLHF
-,TRBJ1-5,-,TRBV12-3/TRBV12-4,TGTGCCAGCAGCCAAAGGAGCAATCAGCCCCAGCATTTT,CASSQRSNQPQHF
TRBD1,TRBJ2-1,few,TRBV7-2,TGTGCCAGCAGCTCGTTTACAGGGGCGGATGAGCAGTTCTTC,CASSSFTGADEQFF
-,TRBJ2-1,many,TRBV2,TGTGCCAGCAGGTCCTACAATGAGCAGTTCTTC,CASRSYNEQFF
TRBD2,TRBJ2-3,few,TRBV7-2,TGTGCCAGCAGCCCCCGCCGGCTAGCGGCTAGCACAGATACGCAGTATTTT,CASSPRRLAASTDTQYF
-,TRBJ2-7,many,TRBV5-1,TGCGCCAGCAGTAATGAGGCCTACGAGCAGTACTTC,CASSNEAYEQYF
-,TRBJ1-5,-,TRBV5-1,TGCGCCAGCAGCTTGGCGGGTTCCGATCAGCCCCAGCATTTT,CASSLAGSDQPQHF
-,TRBJ2-3,few,TRBV5-6,TGTGCCAGCACCTATTTCGTGGGAGGAGGAGATACGCAGTATTTT,CASTYFVGGGDTQYF
TRBD1,TRBJ1-6,few,TRBV7-9,TGTGCCAGCAGCGCGGGACAGCTTTCACCCCTCCACTTT,CASSAGQLSPLHF
-,TRBJ2-2,-,TRBV7-2,TGTGCCAGCAGCCTACAAAAGAACACCGGGGAGCTGTTTTTT,CASSLQKNTGELFF
-,TRBJ2-1,many,TRBV5-4,TGTGCCAGCAGCTTGGAGAATGAGCAGTTCTTC,CASSLENEQFF
-,TRBJ1-6,few,TRBV12-3/TRBV12-4,TGTGCCAGCAGTGGCACAGGAGCCGATAATTCACCCCTCCACTTT,CASSGTGADNSPLHF
-,TRBJ1-5,few,TRBV24-1,TGTGCCACCAGTGATTTAAGAGGTCAGCCCCAGCATTTT,CATSDLRGQPQHF
TRBD2,TRBJ2-3,few,TRBV5-1,TGCGCCAGCAGCTGGGAGCGGGGGGGCCCAGATACGCAGTATTTT,CASSWERGGPDTQYF
TRBD1,TRBJ1-4,-,TRBV12-3/TRBV12-4,TGTGCCAACCGAACCTCAGACAGGGTCGAACCTGCAACTAATGAAAAACTGTTTTTT,CANRTSDRVEPATNEKLFF
TRBD2,TRBJ2-5,-,TRBV5-1,TGCGCCAGCAGCTCACTAGCGGGTATGGCGACCGGGGAGACCCAGTACTTC,CASSSLAGMATGETQYF
-,TRBJ2-3,few,TRBV7-8,TGTGCCAGCACCTTCGGGGGCACAGATACGCAGTATTTT,CASTFGGTDTQYF
TRBD2,TRBJ2-7,many,TRBV12-3/TRBV12-4,TGTGCCAGCAGCCGACTAGCGGGGGGTTACGAGCAGTACTTC,CASSRLAGGYEQYF
TRBD2,TRBJ2-2,-,TRBV7-6,TGTGCCACCATGGGGGGGGTGCAGGACGGGGAGCTGTTTTTT,CATMGGVQDGELFF
-,TRBJ2-7,-,TRBV4-1,TGCGCCAGCAGCCAAGGCGCTAGCTCGGCCTACGAGCAGTACTTC,CASSQGASSAYEQYF
-,TRBJ1-6,-,TRBV27,TGTGCCAGTAGTACAGGGAGGAATTCACCCCTCCACTTT,CASSTGRNSPLHF
TRBD1,TRBJ2-3,many,TRBV5-1,TGCGCCAGCAGCGTCCAGGGGGCCCCCACAGATACGCAGTATTTT,CASSVQGAPTDTQYF
TRBD1,TRBJ1-1,few,TRBV5-1,TGCGCCAGCAGCTCGGGACAGGGGGCGGCGTCGGAAGCTTTCTTT,CASSSGQGAASEAFF
-,TRBJ2-2,many,TRBV5-1,TGCGCCAGCAGCTTGGACGCTAGAGAAACCGGGGAGCTGTTTTTT,CASSLDARETGELFF
-,TRBJ2-2,few,TRBV6-5,TGTGCCAGCAGTTACTCCCTGGTCTTTCGAACCGGGGAGCTGTTTTTT,CASSYSLVFRTGELFF
-,TRBJ1-5,few,TRBV7-2,TGTGCCAGCAGCTTAGTGGGGGGCCCCAGCAATCAGCCCCAGCATTTT,CASSLVGGPSNQPQHF
-,TRBJ1-1,-,TRBV20-1,TGCAGTGCTAGAGGTCGGGGAACTTTCTTT,CSARGRGTFF
-,TRBJ1-4,-,TRBV9,TGTGCCAGCAGCGTAATAGGGGAGTCGAATGAAAAACTGTTTTTT,CASSVIGESNEKLFF
-,TRBJ1-2,-,TRBV29-1,TGCAGCGTTTCCTTACCCCACTATGGCTACACCTTC,CSVSLPHYGYTF
TRBD2,TRBJ2-2,few,TRBV11-1,TGTGCCAGCAGCTTCGGGATTGTGGGTAGCGGGGGTACGGACACCGGGGAGCTGTTTTTT,CASSFGIVGSGGTDTGELFF
TRBD1,TRBJ2-5,-,TRBV7-2,TGTGCCAGCAGCCCATCGCCGGGACAGGGACCCCAGTACTTC,CASSPSPGQGPQYF
-,TRBJ2-5,-,TRBV6-5,TGTGCCAGCAGTTTCTACAAGACAGGCTCAGGGACCCAGTACTTC,CASSFYKTGSGTQYF
TRBD1,TRBJ1-5,-,TRBV28,TGTGCCAGCATCCCGGGACAGAGGAATCAGCCCCAGCATTTT,CASIPGQRNQPQHF
-,TRBJ2-3,few,TRBV10-3,TGTGCCATAAGGGGGGGGACAGATACGCAGTATTTT,CAIRGGTDTQYF
-,TRBJ2-5,-,TRBV10-3,TGTGCCATCAGTGACCTAGGGCTCCAAGAGACCCAGTACTTC,CAISDLGLQETQYF
TRBD2,TRBJ2-2,-,TRBV4-3,TGCGCCAGCAGCCAAGGGTTAAGCGGGGGGGCCGACACCGGGGAGCTGTTTTTT,CASSQGLSGGADTGELFF
-,TRBJ2-1,-,TRBV5-6,TGTGCCAGCAGCCCGTACCGGGGCTATGAGCAGTTCTTC,CASSPYRGYEQFF
-,TRBJ2-7,few,TRBV7-2,TGTGCCAGCAGCTTAGAGAGGGACTCCTACGAGCAGTACTTC,CASSLERDSYEQYF
-,TRBJ1-1,-,TRBV20-1,TGCAGTGCTAGTAGGTCCACTGAAGCTTTCTTT,CSASRSTEAFF
-,TRBJ2-2,many,TRBV7-3,TGTGCCAGCAGCCTAAATGGGCAGGCGAACACCGGGGAGCTGTTTTTT,CASSLNGQANTGELFF
-,TRBJ2-7,few,TRBV7-9,TGTGCCAGCAGCTCGCTGGGGTCCTCCTACGAGCAGTACTTC,CASSSLGSSYEQYF
-,TRBJ2-1,few,TRBV24-1,TGTGCCACCACCCCGTCGGGAGTGCACAATGAGCAGTTCTTC,CATTPSGVHNEQFF
TRBD2,TRBJ2-5,-,TRBV10-3,TGTGCCATCAGTATAGCGGGGTGGGAGACCCAGTACTTC,CAISIAGWETQYF
-,TRBJ1-2,many,TRBV20-1,TGCAGTGCTAGCGCAGGGAGTGCAAACTATGGCTACACCTTC,CSASAGSANYGYTF
TRBD1,TRBJ2-2,-,TRBV6-5,TGTGCCAGCAGTTACTCTTGGACAGGGGGCACCGGGGAGCTGTTTTTT,CASSYSWTGGTGELFF
-,TRBJ2-7,-,TRBV6-5,TGTGCCAGCAGTAGCCGGGACTCACTCTCCTACGAGCAGTACTTC,CASSSRDSLSYEQYF
TRBD1,TRBJ2-1,-,TRBV4-3,TGCGCCAGCAGCCTAACTTCCGGGACAGGTCGTAATGAGCAGTTCTTC,CASSLTSGTGRNEQFF
TRBD1,TRBJ1-1,few,TRBV5-1,TGCGCCAGCAGCTGGCAGGGGGAGAACACTGAAGCTTTCTTT,CASSWQGENTEAFF
-,TRBJ1-2,few,TRBV15,TGTGCCACCAGCAGAGGTACACGACAGTTATATGGCTACACCTTC,CATSRGTRQLYGYTF
TRBD1,TRBJ1-1,-,TRBV29-1,TGCAGCGTTGAATCAGGGGGCACTGAAGCTTTCTTT,CSVESGGTEAFF
-,TRBJ2-3,-,TRBV20-1,TGCAGTGCTAGAGTGCTAGATACGCAGTATTTT,CSARVLDTQYF
TRBD1,TRBJ2-5,-,TRBV4-2,TGTGCCAGCAGCCTCACCAGGGGGAGAGGGTCGGGAGAGACCCAGTACTTC,CASSLTRGRGSGETQYF
-,TRBJ2-5,once,TRBV14,TGTGCCAGCAGCCAACAAAGAGGGCCACAAGAGACCCAGTACTTC,CASSQQRGPQETQYF
-,TRBJ2-1,few,TRBV20-1,TGCAGTGCTAGAGAAGAAAGGGGCAGGGGAGATGAGCAGTTCTTC,CSAREERGRGDEQFF
-,TRBJ1-4,-,TRBV15,TGTGCCACCAGACGGGACGGCGGTGGTGATGAAAAACTGTTTTTT,CATRRDGGGDEKLFF
-,TRBJ2-1,few,TRBV7-2,TGTGCCAGCAGCTCAAGGGCCGGGACGGCTGGGTACAATGAGCAGTTCTTC,CASSSRAGTAGYNEQFF
TRBD1,TRBJ2-4,-,TRBV11-2,TGTGCCAGCAGACCCCCTGGGACAGCTCGAAACATTCAGTACTTC,CASRPPGTARNIQYF
-,TRBJ2-7,-,TRBV4-1,TGCGCCAGCAGCCATCCCCGGGACCGCGAGCAGTACTTC,CASSHPRDREQYF
TRBD1,TRBJ2-7,-,TRBV4-3,TGCGCCAGCAGCCATGCACAGACAGGGATTTACTCCTACGAGCAGTACTTC,CASSHAQTGIYSYEQYF